This entry lists 27 T cell receptor beta chains sequenced from one sample in a study of T cell responses to AZD1222 COVID-19 vaccine (dated by TCRdb to the early 2020s). The meaning of the sample's time point label: baseline before first vaccination. The library was obtained by the immunoSEQ multiplex PCR assay. In TCRdb, the immuneACCESS table is reduced to in-frame sequences with V and J assigned. These tables do not hold every clone; where another copy was compared, an unresolved V gene accounts for under half, and the others remain unexplained. This sample holds about 110,000 clones; around 90% were observed only once. The ten top clones hold 0.95% to 1.5% of the sample. Here the sequenced sample was peripheral blood, taken on day 0 of AZD1222 vaccination. These TCRs come from an adult in good health.

The chain couples TRBV18 to TRBJ1-2; D not certain. Germline assignment: CDR1 KGHSH and CDR2 LQKENI. The CDR3 loop spans 14 amino acids. Trimming pared 5 bases from V and 0 bases from J, leaving 10 bases between. The CDR3 is CASSEAGANYGYTF. CDR3 coding DNA: TGTGCCAGCTCAGAGGCAGGAGCTAACTATGGCTACACCTTC.

V and J are TRBV4-3 and TRBJ2-7, with 10 positions matching TRBD2. V lost 0 bases and J lost 2; bases outside the gene matches: 1. Germline CDR1 LGHNA, CDR2 YSLEER. This CDR3 contains 15 residues. As DNA, the CDR3 is TGCGCCAGCAGCCAAGACCTAGCGGGAGCCTACGAGCAGTACTTC. This gives the protein CASSQDLAGAYEQYF.

V is TRBV25-1 and J is TRBJ1-1; D call uncertain. CDR3 length: 13 residues. The ends were cut back, 5 bases at V and 5 bases at J, with 12 bases in the middle. Germline values: CDR1 MGHDK, CDR2 SYGVNS. DNA for the CDR3: TGTGCCAGCAGTCCTAGAGGGCTTACTGAAGCTTTCTTT. Translating gives CASSPRGLTEAFF.

This chain links TRBV30 with TRBJ1-3, with TRBD1 identical over 7 bases. V lost 3 bases to trimming and J lost 7 bases; unmatched junction nucleotides: 6. Per the germline V gene, CDR1 is GTSNPN and CDR2 is SVGIG (reference sequence). This CDR3 spans 13 amino acids. The CDR3 DNA reads TGTGCCTGGAGCACAGGGGAGGGTAACACCATATATTTT. It encodes CAWSTGEGNTIYF.

This rearrangement joins TRBV2 to TRBJ1-1; D gene ambiguous. Looked up from germline, CDR1 is SNHLY and CDR2 is FYNNEI. The CDR3 is 11 residues long. The V gene lost 9 bases and the J gene lost 3 bases, with 8 bases spanning the gap. The DNA for the CDR3 is TGTGCCAGACAAAGGGACACTGAAGCTTTCTTT. It codes for CARQRDTEAFF. The full variable domain, completed using reference TRBV2 and TRBJ1-1, is EPEVTQTPSHQVTQMGQEVILRCVPISNHLYFYWYRQILGQKVEFLVSFYNNEISEKSEIFDDQFSVERPDGSNFTLKIRSTKLEDSAMYFCARQRDTEAFFGQGTRLTVV.

The rearrangement joins TRBV5-1 to TRBJ2-5, with D perhaps TRBD2 (6 bases). V was shortened by 4 bases and J by 4 bases, with 17 bases between the two germline ends. The CDR3 consists of 15 residues. Germline V gene lookup returns CDR1 SGHRS and CDR2 YFSETQ. As DNA, the CDR3 is TGCGCCAGCAGCCTCCTAAGACTAGAGGCAGAGACCCAGTACTTC. Its translation is CASSLLRLEAETQYF.

V usage is TRBV27 and J usage is TRBJ2-7; 9 bases are shared with TRBD1. V trimming: 6 bases; J trimming: 2 bases; junction bases outside the gene matches: 8. This CDR3 has 15 amino acids. CDR1 and CDR2 (germline): MNHEY, SMNVEV (reference sequence). The CDR3 region has the DNA TGTGCCAGCAGCTCCGAACAGGGGGCAACCTACGAGCAGTACTTC. The encoded protein is CASSSEQGATYEQYF.

The J gene is TRBJ2-5, the V gene TRBV6-2 or TRBV6-3; TRBD2 matches at 9 bases. The CDR3 sequence is 18 residues long. J was trimmed by 2 bases and V by 2 bases; bases with no gene match: 12. The germline V gene has CDR1 MNHEY and CDR2 SVGEGT. CDR3 residues: CASSYPAVAGDLQETQYF. DNA for the CDR3: TGTGCCAGCAGTTACCCCGCTGTAGCGGGGGACTTACAAGAGACCCAGTACTTC.

The chain uses TRBV5-6 and TRBJ2-1; 7 nucleotides line up with TRBD2. Trimming cost V 4 bases and J 4 bases; bases outside gene matches: 8. This CDR3 comprises 15 residues. Germline V lookup: CDR1 SGHDT, CDR2 YYEEEE. CDR3 protein: CASSPTSGNYNEQFF. The CDR3 DNA follows: TGTGCCAGCAGCCCGACCAGCGGGAATTACAATGAGCAGTTCTTC.

V gene TRBV3-1 (or the pseudogene TRBV3-2) combines with J gene TRBJ1-1; 8 positions agree with TRBD1. Per germline, CDR1 LGHDT and CDR2 YNNKEL (reference sequence). There are 14 residues in the CDR3. The J segment lost 4 bases and the V segment lost 7 bases, leaving 8 bases of the junction unmatched. CDR3 sequence: CASTRTGSGTEAFF. Written as DNA, the CDR3 is TGTGCCAGCACCCGGACAGGGTCTGGCACTGAAGCTTTCTTT.

Only one count was recorded for this clone. The chain joins TRBV28 to TRBJ2-1; 7 nucleotides line up with TRBD2. Germline V CDR1 and CDR2: MDHEN, SYDVKM. The CDR3 extends over 14 amino acids. Trimming cost V 5 bases and J 6 bases; bases outside gene matches: 7. The CDR3 bases are TGTGCCAGCAGTATACCGGGACTACCCAATGAGCAGTTCTTC. Encoded protein: CASSIPGLPNEQFF.

This chain uses TRBV9 with TRBJ2-1; the D gene is possibly TRBD1 (6 bases). Germline-derived CDR1 and CDR2 are SGDLS and YYNGEE. The V end lost 0 bases, the J end lost 2 bases, and 9 bases lay between the germline ends. This CDR3 comprises 15 residues. The CDR3 is CASSVGGGTYNEQFF. The CDR3 DNA follows: TGTGCCAGCAGCGTAGGTGGGGGCACCTACAATGAGCAGTTCTTC.

The chain uses TRBV7-2 and TRBJ1-2; D gene uncertain. Germline V lookup: CDR1 SGHTA, CDR2 FQGNSA. V dropped 2 bases and J dropped 0 bases, with 13 bases sitting between them. CDR3 length equals 16 residues. CDR3 nucleotide sequence: TGTGCCAGCAGCTTACAAGGTACCACAACTAACTATGGCTACACCTTC. Protein: CASSLQGTTTNYGYTF. Looking up the rest from reference TRBV7-2 and TRBJ1-2 gives the full variable domain: GAGVSQSPSNKVTEKGKDVELRCDPISGHTALYWYRQSLGQGLEFLIYFQGNSAPDKSGLPSDRFSAERTGGSVSTLTIQRTQQEDSAVYLCASSLQGTTTNYGYTFGSGTRLTVV.

The chain has TRBV24-1 and TRBJ2-2; 9 positions agree with TRBD1. Per germline, CDR1 KGHDR and CDR2 SFDVKD. Trimming at V came to 5 bases and at J to 4 bases, leaving 7 bases not matched to a gene. The length of the CDR3 is 16 residues. The CDR3 loop reads CATSGLTGGRTGELFF. Written as DNA, the CDR3 is TGTGCCACCAGTGGCCTGACAGGGGGTCGCACCGGGGAGCTGTTTTTT.

This chain uses TRBV6-1 with TRBJ1-4, with a weak D call TRBD1 (6 bases). The germline V and J ends were trimmed by 2 bases and 7 bases, with 11 bases remaining between them. Germline values: CDR1 MNHNS, CDR2 SASEGT. The CDR3 spans 14 residues. The CDR3 DNA reads TGTGCCAGCAGTGAAACAGGGATAAGTGAAAAACTGTTTTTT. The encoded protein is CASSETGISEKLFF.

The chain is built from TRBV9 and TRBJ1-6; D unclear. Trimming took off 0 bases at V and 9 bases at J, with 4 bases between the two ends. The CDR3 runs to 12 residues. From germline, CDR1 is SGDLS and CDR2 YYNGEE. The CDR3 nucleotides are TGTGCCAGCAGCGTAGGGAGTTCACCCCTCCACTTT. This translates into CASSVGSSPLHF.

The CDR3 nucleotides are TGTGCCAGCTCACCACAGCCGGGTAAAGCTTTCTTT. Its translation is CASSPQPGKAFF. This sequence joins TRBV18 and TRBJ1-1; D is unresolved. Germline V gene sequence: CDR1 KGHSH, CDR2 LQKENI. The CDR3 contains 12 residues. Trimming pared 1 base from V and 9 bases from J, leaving 9 bases between.

This chain joins TRBV7-2 and TRBJ2-1; 8 nucleotides match TRBD2. The V segment lost 2 bases and the J segment 2 bases; nucleotides outside the gene matches: 5. The CDR3 consists of 16 residues. Germline assignment: CDR1 SGHTA and CDR2 FQGNSA. The CDR3, as DNA: TGTGCCAGCAGCTTACGGGGGGGCATCCCCTACAATGAGCAGTTCTTC. Translating it yields CASSLRGGIPYNEQFF.

This chain uses TRBV5-6 with TRBJ2-7; D ambiguous. V gave up 1 base and J gave up 6 bases, with 5 bases separating them. This CDR3 region has 11 residues. From germline, CDR1 is SGHDT and CDR2 YYEEEE. The CDR3 here is CASSLYAEQYF. DNA for the CDR3: TGTGCCAGCAGCTTGTATGCCGAGCAGTACTTC.

The chain has TRBV6-6 and TRBJ1-5; D ambiguous. V was trimmed by 8 bases and J by 3 bases, leaving 14 bases between them. This CDR3 is built from 14 residues. Looked up from germline, CDR1 is MNHNY and CDR2 is SVGAGI (reference sequence). In DNA, the CDR3 is TGTGCCAGCCTCTTTGACACGCTCAATCAGCCCCAGCATTTT. Translation gives CASLFDTLNQPQHF.

The chain has TRBV7-9 and TRBJ1-4; D might be TRBD1 (5 bases). CDR1 is SEHNR, CDR2 FQNEAQ, per germline (reference sequence). CDR3 length: 15 residues. Trimming took off 10 bases at V and 3 bases at J, with 18 bases between the two ends. The chain's CDR3 is CATRTKGQANEKLFF. The DNA for the CDR3 is TGTGCCACTCGCACCAAGGGGCAGGCTAATGAAAAACTGTTTTTT.

The chain carries TRBV24-1 and TRBJ2-1, with 11 nucleotides matching TRBD2. V was clipped by 6 bases and J by 8 bases; unmatched bases: 8. CDR3 length: 15 amino acids. Per germline, CDR1 KGHDR and CDR2 SFDVKD. CDR3 sequence (DNA): TGTGCCACCAGTACTTTTGGACTAGCGGGTTATGAGCAGTTCTTC. Its protein is CATSTFGLAGYEQFF.

This chain uses TRBV19 with TRBJ2-3; D is perhaps TRBD1 (5 bases). This CDR3 spans 13 amino acids. Germline V CDR1 and CDR2: LNHDA, SQIVND (reference sequence). V shed 6 bases and J shed 0 bases, with 7 bases lying between them. In nucleotides, the CDR3 is TGTGCCAGTAGAACAGGCAGCACAGATACGCAGTATTTT. Protein product: CASRTGSTDTQYF.

This clone came up a few times. The gene calls are TRBV18 and TRBJ2-2, with no clear D. Germline V gives CDR1 KGHSH, CDR2 LQKENI. This CDR3 is built from 13 residues. The V gene lost 4 bases and the J gene lost 5 bases, with 8 bases spanning the gap. The CDR3 DNA follows: TGTGCCAGCTCACGCGGAAATACCGGGGAGCTGTTTTTT. Protein product: CASSRGNTGELFF.

This chain uses TRBV2 with TRBJ2-7, with D perhaps assigned TRBD1 or TRBD2 (6 bases each). V was pared by 6 bases and J by 3 bases, with 15 bases between. CDR1 and CDR2 (germline): SNHLY, FYNNEI. The CDR3 length is 14 residues. The CDR3 loop reads CASRGGGSLYEQYF. The DNA for the CDR3 is TGTGCCAGCAGAGGAGGGGGTTCCCTCTACGAGCAGTACTTC.

V is TRBV7-9 and J is TRBJ2-1; unclear D gene. Germline CDR1 SEHNR, CDR2 FQNEAQ (reference sequence). With 1 base removed from V and 6 bases from J, the gap between germline ends came to 7 bases. The CDR3 totals 13 residues. The CDR3 DNA is TGTGCCAGCAGCTTAGGACCGGCCAATGAGCAGTTCTTC. Translated: CASSLGPANEQFF. Using reference TRBV7-9 and TRBJ2-1 for the parts outside the CDR3, the full variable domain is DTGVSQNPRHKITKRGQNVTFRCDPISEHNRLYWYRQTLGQGPEFLTYFQNEAQLEKSRLLSDRFSAERPKGSFSTLEIQRTEQGDSAMYLCASSLGPANEQFFGPGTRLTVL.

The chain links TRBV5-4 to TRBJ2-7; 7 bases line up with TRBD1. Germline values: CDR1 SGHNT, CDR2 YYREEE (reference sequence). With 1 base clipped from V and 6 bases from J, the junction kept 10 bases outside the gene matches. The CDR3 is 15 residues long. The CDR3 sequence is CASSLRDRGDAEQYF. The DNA of the CDR3 is TGTGCCAGCAGCTTGCGGGACAGAGGCGACGCCGAGCAGTACTTC.